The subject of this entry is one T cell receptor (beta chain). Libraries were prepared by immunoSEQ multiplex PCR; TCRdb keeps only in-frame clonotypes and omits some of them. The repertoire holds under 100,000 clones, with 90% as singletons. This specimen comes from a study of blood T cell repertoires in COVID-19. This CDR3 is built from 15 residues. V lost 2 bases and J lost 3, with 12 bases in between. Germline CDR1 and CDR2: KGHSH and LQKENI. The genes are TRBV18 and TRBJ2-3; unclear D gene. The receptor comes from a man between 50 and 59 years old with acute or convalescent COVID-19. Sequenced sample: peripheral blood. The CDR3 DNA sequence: TGTGCCAGCTCACCAGCACGATCGAGGACAGATACGCAGTATTTT. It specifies CASSPARSRTDTQYF.